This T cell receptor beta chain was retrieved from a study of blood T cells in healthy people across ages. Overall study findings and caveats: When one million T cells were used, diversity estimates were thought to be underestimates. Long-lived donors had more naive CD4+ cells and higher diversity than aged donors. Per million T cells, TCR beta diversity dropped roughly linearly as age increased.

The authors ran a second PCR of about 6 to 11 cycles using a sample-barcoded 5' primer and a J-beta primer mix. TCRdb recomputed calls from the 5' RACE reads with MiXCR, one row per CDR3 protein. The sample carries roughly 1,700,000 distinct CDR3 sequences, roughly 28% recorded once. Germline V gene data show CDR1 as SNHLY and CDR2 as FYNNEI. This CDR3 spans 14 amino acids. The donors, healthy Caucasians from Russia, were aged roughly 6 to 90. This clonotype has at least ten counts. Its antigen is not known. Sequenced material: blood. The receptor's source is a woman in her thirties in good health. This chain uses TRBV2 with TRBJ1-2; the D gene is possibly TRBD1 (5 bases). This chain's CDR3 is CAKQDNLGTGGYTF. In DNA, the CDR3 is TGTGCGAAGCAGGATAACCTGGGGACGGGAGGCTACACCTTC.